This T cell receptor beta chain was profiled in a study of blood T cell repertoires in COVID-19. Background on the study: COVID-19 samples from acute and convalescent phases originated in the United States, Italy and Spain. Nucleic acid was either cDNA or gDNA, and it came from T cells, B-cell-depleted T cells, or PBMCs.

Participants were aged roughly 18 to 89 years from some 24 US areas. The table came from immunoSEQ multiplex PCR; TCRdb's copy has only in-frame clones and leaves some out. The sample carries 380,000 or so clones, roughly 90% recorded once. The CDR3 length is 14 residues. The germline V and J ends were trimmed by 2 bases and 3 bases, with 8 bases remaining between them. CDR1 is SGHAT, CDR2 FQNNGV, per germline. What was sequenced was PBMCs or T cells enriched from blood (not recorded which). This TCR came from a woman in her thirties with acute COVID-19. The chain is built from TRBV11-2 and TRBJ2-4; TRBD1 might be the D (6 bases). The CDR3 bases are TGTGCCAGCAGCTTAAGGACAGTCAAAAACATTCAGTACTTC. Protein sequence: CASSLRTVKNIQYF.